Reported below is one T cell receptor beta chain. The CDR3 is made up of 17 amino acids. CDR1 and CDR2 (germline): MNHEY, SMNVEV (reference sequence). The V end was cut by 1 base, the J end by 1 base, with 15 bases between. The data are from a study of tumor-infiltrating lymphocytes in oesophageal squamous cell carcinoma. TCRdb redid the calling of the PCR reads with MiXCR, one entry per CDR3 protein. The sample shows 10,000 to 15,000 distinct CDR3 sequences, 50% to 65% of them seen only once. This sequence originates from a female donor with esophageal squamous cell carcinoma. The sample comprised esophageal tumor tissue. The chain carries TRBV27 and TRBJ2-3; D perhaps matches TRBD2 (5 bases). DNA for the CDR3: TGTGCCAGCAGTTTATACCCCACGGGATTTGGCACAGATACGCAGTATTTT. It encodes CASSLYPTGFGTDTQYF.